This T cell receptor (beta chain) was obtained from a study of cytomegalovirus exposure and HLA in healthy donors. Findings and limits, study-wide: In vitro assays verified that a few CMV-associated chains recognized CMV antigens specifically.

Notes on this clone: Antigen: not known.

The CDR3 extends over 16 amino acids. Trimming removed 4 bases at V and 3 bases at J, with 16 bases between. CDR1 and CDR2 (germline): LNHDA, SQIVND (reference sequence). Assay used: immunoSEQ multiplex PCR; TCRdb lists only in-frame clones, some missing. There are 150,000 or so clones in the sample; 87% occur only once, and approximately 1.4% lies in the top ten. This chain uses TRBV19 with TRBJ2-1; perhaps TRBD2 as D (6 bases). The sequenced sample consisted of PBMCs. This TCR derives from a woman under 40 in good health and CMV-seronegative. In DNA, the CDR3 is TGTGCCAGTAGTAACCCCCCCTTGGGACTCTACAATGAGCAGTTCTTC. The encoded protein is CASSNPPLGLYNEQFF. The full variable domain, rest sourced from reference TRBV19 and TRBJ2-1, is DGGITQSPKYLFRKEGQNVTLSCEQNLNHDAMYWYRQDPGQGLRLIYYSQIVNDFQKGDIAEGYSVSREKKESFPLTVTSAQKNPTAFYLCASSNPPLGLYNEQFFGPGTRLTVL.